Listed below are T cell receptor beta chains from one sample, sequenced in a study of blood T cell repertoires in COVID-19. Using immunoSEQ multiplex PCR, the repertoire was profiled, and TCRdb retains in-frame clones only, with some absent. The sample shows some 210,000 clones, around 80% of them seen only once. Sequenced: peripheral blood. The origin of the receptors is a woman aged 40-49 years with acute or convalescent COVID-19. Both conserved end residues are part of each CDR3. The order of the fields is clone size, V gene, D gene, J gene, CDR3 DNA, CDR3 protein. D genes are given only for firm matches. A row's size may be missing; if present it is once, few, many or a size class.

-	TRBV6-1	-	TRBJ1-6	TGTGCCAGCAGTGATGGACTTCAAGGTTCACCCCTCCACTTT	CASSDGLQGSPLHF
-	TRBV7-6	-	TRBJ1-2	TGTGCCAGCAGCTCCGAGGTGGCGGGGTTTGATGGCTACACCTTC	CASSSEVAGFDGYTF
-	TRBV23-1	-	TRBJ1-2	TGCGCCAGCAGTCACGCGGTACGAAACTATGGCTACACCTTC	CASSHAVRNYGYTF
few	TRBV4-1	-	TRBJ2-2	TGCGCCAGCAGCCAAGGATTCGGAGTTAGCACCGGGGAGCTGTTTTTT	CASSQGFGVSTGELFF
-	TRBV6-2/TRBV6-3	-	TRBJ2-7	TGTGCCAGCAGTCAGGGAGGCGAGCAGTACTTC	CASSQGGEQYF
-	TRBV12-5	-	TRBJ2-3	TGTGCTAGTGCCAAACCCTCAATGAGGGGCACAGATACGCAGTATTTT	CASAKPSMRGTDTQYF
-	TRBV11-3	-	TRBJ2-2	TGTGCCAGCAGCCCAGGGACGAACACCGGGGAGCTGTTTTTT	CASSPGTNTGELFF
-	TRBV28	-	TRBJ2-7	TGTGCCAGCAGTCGCGAATCCTACGAGCAGTACTTC	CASSRESYEQYF
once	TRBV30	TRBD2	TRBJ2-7	TGTGCCTGGAGCCTCACTGCGGGGGGGGGCGAGCAGTACTTC	CAWSLTAGGGEQYF
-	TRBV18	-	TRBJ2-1	TGTGCCAGCTCACCACCAAATGACAAATACAATGAGCAGTTCTTC	CASSPPNDKYNEQFF
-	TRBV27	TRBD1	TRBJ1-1	TGTGCCAGCAGTCGCGACAGGGGCACTGAAGCTTTCTTT	CASSRDRGTEAFF
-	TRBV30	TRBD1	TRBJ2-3	TGTGCCCATAGGACAGGGGCTTTAGATACGCAGTATTTT	CAHRTGALDTQYF
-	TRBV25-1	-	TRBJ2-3	TGTGCCAGCACCAGGGACACAGATACGCAGTATTTT	CASTRDTDTQYF
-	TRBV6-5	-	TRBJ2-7	TGTGCCAGCAGTCAGGGGCCTCAAAACGAGCAGTACTTC	CASSQGPQNEQYF
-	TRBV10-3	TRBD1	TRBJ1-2	TGTGCCATCAGTGAGCCCCGACAGGGGGCAAAGGGCTACACCTTC	CAISEPRQGAKGYTF
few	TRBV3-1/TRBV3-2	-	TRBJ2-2	TGTGCCAGCAGCCAAGAAGTCGTCGGCACCGGGGAGCTGTTTTTT	CASSQEVVGTGELFF
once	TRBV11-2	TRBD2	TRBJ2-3	TGTGCCAGCACCCTGGCGGCGCGGGAGACAGATACGCAGTATTTT	CASTLAARETDTQYF
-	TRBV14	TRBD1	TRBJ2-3	TGTGCCAGCAGCCAAGAAGGGACAGGGGTAGATACGCAGTATTTT	CASSQEGTGVDTQYF
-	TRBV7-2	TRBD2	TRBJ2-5	TGTGCCAGCAGCCCACAATGGACTAGCGGGAGTTTGGCGACCCAGTACTTC	CASSPQWTSGSLATQYF
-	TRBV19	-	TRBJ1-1	TGTGCCAGTTATCGGACAGTATCGGCTGAAGCTTTCTTT	CASYRTVSAEAFF
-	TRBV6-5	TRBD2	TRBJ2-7	TGTGCCAGCAGACCTAGCGGGGGTCCCTCCTACGAGCAGTACTTC	CASRPSGGPSYEQYF
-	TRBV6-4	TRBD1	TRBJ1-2	TGTGCCAGCAGTAGGAGTGGAAGGGGACAGGGATCCTATGGCTACACCTTC	CASSRSGRGQGSYGYTF
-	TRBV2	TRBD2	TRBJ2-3	TGTGCCAGCATCTTGGGACTAGCAACGGGCACAGATACGCAGTATTTT	CASILGLATGTDTQYF
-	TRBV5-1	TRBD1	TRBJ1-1	TGCGCCAGCAGCACGACAGGGGGCTTGAACACTGAAGCTTTCTTT	CASSTTGGLNTEAFF
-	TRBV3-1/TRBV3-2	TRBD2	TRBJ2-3	TGTGCCAGCACAGGACTAGCGGGAGTTGCAGATACGCAGTATTTT	CASTGLAGVADTQYF
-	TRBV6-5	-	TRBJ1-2	TGTGCCAGCAGTTACGGCAGGGTCTTCGGCTACACCTTC	CASSYGRVFGYTF
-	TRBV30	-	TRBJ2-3	TGTGCCTGGAGTAAGAGAGATACGCAGTATTTT	CAWSKRDTQYF
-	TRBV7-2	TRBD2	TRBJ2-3	TGTGCCAGCAGCCATTTAGCGGGAGGGCCGGCAGATACGCAGTATTTT	CASSHLAGGPADTQYF